This T cell receptor (beta chain) was profiled in a study of technical replicates of blood from a few donors (dated by TCRdb to between 2016 and 2019). The method behind the library was the immunoSEQ multiplex PCR assay. TCRdb holds this immuneACCESS table with in-frame rearrangements only. Some clones are missing; in checked studies, unresolved V genes explain under half, and the rest has no known cause. In all, the sample holds almost 90,000 clones, and approximately 95% of those were seen once. 0.34% of the sample is taken by the ten largest. In regard to this clone: Its antigen is currently not known. Base qualities were left out, and no much larger clone turns up one base away.

The CDR3 contains 14 residues, cysteine and phenylalanine counted. The kept DNA is CDR3 alone, 42 bases in frame from the first base. V drops 6 bases and J drops 4 bases, leaving 12 bases in between. CDR1 is given as SEHNR and CDR2 as FQNEAQ, both from the germline V gene (reference sequence). The origin of this receptor is a human donor in good health. Recombination connected TRBV7-9 to TRBJ1-4; possibly the D gene is TRBD1, per 6 matching bases. Input material: T cells isolated from PBMCs. The CDR3 region reads CASRQGQINEKLFF. The DNA is as follows: TGTGCCAGCAGGCAGGGGCAGATTAATGAAAAACTGTTTTTT. With the rest looked up from the reference TRBV7-9 and TRBJ1-4 genes rather than sequenced, the full variable domain is DTGVSQNPRHKITKRGQNVTFRCDPISEHNRLYWYRQTLGQGPEFLTYFQNEAQLEKSRLLSDRFSAERPKGSFSTLEIQRTEQGDSAMYLCASRQGQINEKLFFGSGTQLSVL.